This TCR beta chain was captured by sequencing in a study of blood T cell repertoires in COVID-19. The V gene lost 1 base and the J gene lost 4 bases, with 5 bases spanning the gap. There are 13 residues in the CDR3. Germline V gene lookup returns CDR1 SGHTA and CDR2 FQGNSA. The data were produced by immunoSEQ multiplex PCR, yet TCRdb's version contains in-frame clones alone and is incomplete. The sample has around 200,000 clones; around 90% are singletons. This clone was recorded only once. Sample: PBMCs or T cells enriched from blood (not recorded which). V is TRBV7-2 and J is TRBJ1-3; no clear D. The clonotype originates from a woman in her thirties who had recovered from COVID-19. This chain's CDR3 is CASSLGAGNTIYF. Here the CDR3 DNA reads TGTGCCAGCAGCTTAGGGGCGGGAAACACCATATATTTT.